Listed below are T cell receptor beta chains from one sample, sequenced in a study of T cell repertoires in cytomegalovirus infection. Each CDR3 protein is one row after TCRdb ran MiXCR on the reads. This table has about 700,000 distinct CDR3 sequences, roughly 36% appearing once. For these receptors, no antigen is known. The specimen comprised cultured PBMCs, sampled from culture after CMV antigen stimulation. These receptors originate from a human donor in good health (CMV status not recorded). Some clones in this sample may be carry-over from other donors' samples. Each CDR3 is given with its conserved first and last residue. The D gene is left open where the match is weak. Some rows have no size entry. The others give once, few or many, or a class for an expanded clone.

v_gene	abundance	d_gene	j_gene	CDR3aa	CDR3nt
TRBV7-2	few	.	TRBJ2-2	CASSEDSSNTGELFF	TGTGCCAGCAGCGAGGACAGCTCGAACACCGGGGAGCTGTTTTTT
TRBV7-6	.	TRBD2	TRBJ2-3	CASSLSSGGPTDTQYF	TGTGCCAGCAGCTTATCGTCGGGGGGGCCCACAGATACGCAGTATTTT
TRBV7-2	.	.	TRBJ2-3	CASSPRPSTDTQYF	TGTGCCAGCAGCCCCCGTCCCAGCACAGATACGCAGTATTTT
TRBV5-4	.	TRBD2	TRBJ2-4	CASSLGGTSNKNIRYF	TGTGCCAGCAGCTTGGGAGGGACTAGCAACAAAAACATTCGGTACTTC
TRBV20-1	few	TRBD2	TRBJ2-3	CSARSRTSGSFTDTQYF	TGCAGTGCCAGATCTAGGACTAGCGGGTCCTTCACAGATACGCAGTATTTT
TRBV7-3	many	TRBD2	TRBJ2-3	CASSGAGGTDTQYF	TGTGCCAGCAGCGGGGCGGGGGGCACAGATACGCAGTATTTT
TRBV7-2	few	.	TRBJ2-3	CASSSGSHTQYF	TGTGCCAGCAGCTCAGGGTCACATACGCAGTATTTT
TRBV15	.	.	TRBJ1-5	CATSLTGMGQPQHF	TGTGCCACCAGCCTTACAGGGATGGGTCAGCCCCAGCATTTT
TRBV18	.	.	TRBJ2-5	CASSLAGPLETQYF	TGTGCCAGCTCACTCGCAGGTCCTTTGGAGACCCAGTACTTC
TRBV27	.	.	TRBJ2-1	CASSPGGSTEQFF	TGTGCCAGCTCCCCTGGGGGTAGCACTGAGCAGTTCTTC
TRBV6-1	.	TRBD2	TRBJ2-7	CASSRLARLEQYF	TGTGCCAGCAGTAGACTAGCTAGGCTCGAGCAGTACTTC
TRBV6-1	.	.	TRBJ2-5	CASSEMVHLSFGTQYF	TGTGCCAGCAGTGAAATGGTTCATCTCTCTTTCGGGACCCAGTACTTC
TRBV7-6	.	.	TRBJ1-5	CASSFILNQPQHF	TGTGCCAGCAGCTTTATCCTCAATCAGCCCCAGCATTTT
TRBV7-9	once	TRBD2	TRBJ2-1	CASSLGSGRASYNEQFF	TGTGCCAGCAGCTTGGGTAGCGGGAGGGCCTCATACAATGAGCAGTTCTTC
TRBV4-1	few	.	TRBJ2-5	CASSQDEETQYF	TGCGCCAGCAGCCAAGATGAGGAGACCCAGTACTTC
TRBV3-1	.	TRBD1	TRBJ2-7	CASSRRDRGWEQYF	TGTGCCAGCAGCCGGCGGGACAGGGGGTGGGAGCAGTACTTC
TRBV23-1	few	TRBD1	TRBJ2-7	CASSRHSEQGARYEQYF	TGCGCCAGCAGTCGCCACTCCGAACAGGGGGCGCGATACGAGCAGTACTTC
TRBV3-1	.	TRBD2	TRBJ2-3	CASSPYTSGGADTQYF	TGTGCCAGCAGCCCCTACACTAGCGGGGGGGCAGATACGCAGTATTTT
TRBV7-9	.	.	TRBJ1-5	CASSLAGLSNQPQHF	TGTGCCAGCAGCTTAGCCGGGTTGAGCAATCAGCCCCAGCATTTT
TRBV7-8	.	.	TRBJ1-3	CASSLIGPGAGNTIHF	TGTGCCAGCAGCTTAATTGGGCCAGGGGCTGGAAACACCATACATTTT
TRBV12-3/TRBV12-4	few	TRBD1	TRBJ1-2	CASSFGGQRLLTF	TGTGCCAGCAGCTTTGGGGGACAGAGGTTGCTCACCTTC
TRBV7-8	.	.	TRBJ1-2	CASSSVGAGGYTF	TGTGCCAGCAGCTCCGTGGGGGCGGGTGGCTACACCTTC
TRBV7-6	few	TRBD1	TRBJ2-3	CASSLEVGTGGRGPDTQYF	TGTGCCAGCAGCTTGGAGGTCGGGACAGGGGGTCGAGGGCCAGATACGCAGTATTTT
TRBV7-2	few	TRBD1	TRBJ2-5	CASSSWTGRETQYF	TGTGCCAGCAGCTCCTGGACAGGAAGAGAGACCCAGTACTTC
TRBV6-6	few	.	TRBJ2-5	CASSSIRGLETQYF	TGTGCCAGCAGCTCCATAAGGGGCTTGGAGACCCAGTACTTC
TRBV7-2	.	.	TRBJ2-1	CASSQGRTYNEQFF	TGTGCCAGCAGCCAGGGACGGACCTACAATGAGCAGTTCTTC
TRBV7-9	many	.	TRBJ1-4	CASSRHAGPNEKLFF	TGTGCCAGCAGCAGACATGCGGGGCCCAATGAAAAACTGTTTTTT
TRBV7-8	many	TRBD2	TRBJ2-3	CASSFTAGDTDTQYF	TGTGCCAGCAGCTTTACAGCGGGGGACACAGATACGCAGTATTTT
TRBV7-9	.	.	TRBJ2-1	CASSLGAGFNEQFF	TGTGCCAGCAGCTTAGGCGCAGGGTTCAATGAGCAGTTCTTC
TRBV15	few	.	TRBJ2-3	CATSTGLGSTDTQYF	TGTGCCACCAGCACCGGGTTGGGAAGCACAGATACGCAGTATTTT
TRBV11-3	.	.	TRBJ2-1	CASSSRGSNEQFF	TGTGCCAGCAGCTCTCGGGGATCCAATGAGCAGTTCTTC
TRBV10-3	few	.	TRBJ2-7	CAIWAGQGLEHEQYF	TGTGCCATCTGGGCGGGTCAGGGTTTGGAGCACGAGCAGTACTTC
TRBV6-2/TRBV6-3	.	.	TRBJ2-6	CASRGGDSGANVLTF	TGTGCCAGCAGAGGCGGAGACTCTGGGGCCAACGTCCTGACTTTC
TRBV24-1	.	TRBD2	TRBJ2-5	CATSSPTSGLQETQYF	TGTGCCACCAGTTCCCCGACTAGCGGGCTCCAAGAGACCCAGTACTTC
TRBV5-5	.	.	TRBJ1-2	CASSLAGDGGGYTF	TGTGCCAGCAGCTTGGCGGGAGACGGCGGTGGCTACACCTTC
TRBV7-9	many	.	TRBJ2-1	CASSSRNEQFF	TGTGCCAGCAGCAGTCGCAATGAGCAGTTCTTC
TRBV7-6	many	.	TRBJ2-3	CASSPDPGATQYF	TGTGCCAGCAGCCCAGATCCAGGGGCCACGCAGTATTTT
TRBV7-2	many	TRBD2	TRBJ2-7	CASSSRRGGTEQYF	TGTGCCAGCAGCAGCCGTCGGGGGGGGACCGAGCAGTACTTC
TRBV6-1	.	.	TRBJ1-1	CATHSTEAFF	TGTGCCACCCACTCCACTGAAGCTTTCTTT
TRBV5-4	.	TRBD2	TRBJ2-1	CASSSAGGISNEQFF	TGTGCCAGCAGCTCAGCGGGAGGGATCTCGAATGAGCAGTTCTTC
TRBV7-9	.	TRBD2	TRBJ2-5	CASSLGSGETQETQYF	TGTGCCAGCAGCTTAGGGAGCGGGGAGACACAAGAGACCCAGTACTTC
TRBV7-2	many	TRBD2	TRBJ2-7	CASSLGSFASGYEQYF	TGTGCCAGCAGCTTAGGATCTTTCGCTAGCGGCTACGAGCAGTACTTC
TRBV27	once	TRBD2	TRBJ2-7	CASSRTLLTSGRTYEQYF	TGTGCCAGCAGCCGCACCCTCTTGACTAGCGGGAGGACCTACGAGCAGTACTTC
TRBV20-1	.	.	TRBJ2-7	CSVGRGQPPYEQYF	TGCAGTGTCGGGAGAGGACAGCCACCCTACGAGCAGTACTTC
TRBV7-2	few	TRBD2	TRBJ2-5	CASTPGGGVETQYF	TGTGCCAGCACCCCGGGGGGGGGAGTAGAGACCCAGTACTTC
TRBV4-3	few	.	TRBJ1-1	CASSETGRTEAFF	TGCGCCAGCAGCGAAACAGGGCGCACTGAAGCTTTCTTT
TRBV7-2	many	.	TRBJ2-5	CASSLSLRETQYF	TGTGCCAGCAGCTTATCCCTGCGGGAGACCCAGTACTTC
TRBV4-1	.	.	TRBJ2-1	CASSLLRGSRQFF	TGCGCCAGCAGCCTACTCAGGGGAAGTAGGCAGTTCTTC
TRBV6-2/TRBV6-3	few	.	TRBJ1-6	CASRTGLGGSPLHF	TGTGCCAGCAGGACGGGACTCGGGGGTTCACCCCTCCACTTT
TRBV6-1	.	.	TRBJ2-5	CASRPGKETQYF	TGTGCCAGCAGACCAGGGAAAGAGACCCAGTACTTC
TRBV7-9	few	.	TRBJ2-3	CASSLPRDTQYF	TGTGCCAGCAGCTTACCCAGAGATACGCAGTATTTT
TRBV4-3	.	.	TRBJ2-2	CASSPTLPGELFF	TGCGCCAGCAGCCCAACCTTACCCGGGGAGCTGTTTTTT
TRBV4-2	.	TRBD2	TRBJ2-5	CASSQERSSGEETQYF	TGTGCCAGCAGCCAAGAGCGTTCTAGCGGGGAAGAGACCCAGTACTTC